This is a list of T cell receptor beta chains from one sample in a study of beta chain features in type 1 diabetes. TCRdb's copy holds only in-frame clones and misses some; the assay was immunoSEQ multiplex PCR. The profile covers about 240,000 clones, with about 30% appearing a single time and 3% to 4% taken by the ten largest. Material: central memory CD4+ T cells from blood. The receptors were gathered from a man in his thirties or forties in good health. Each CDR3 is given with its conserved first and last residue. A D gene is named only where the DNA matches it firmly. Not every row has a clone size; where given, it reads once, few, many or a size class.

J | D | size | V | CDR3 | DNA
TRBJ1-5 | TRBD1 | NA | TRBV27 | CASSLSDRANQPQHF | TGTGCCAGCAGTTTATCGGACAGGGCGAATCAGCCCCAGCATTTT
TRBJ1-2 | NA | few | TRBV15 | CATSLKGSHYGYTF | TGTGCCACATCACTCAAGGGGTCCCACTATGGCTACACCTTC
TRBJ1-5 | TRBD1 | few | TRBV6-1 | CASKRDRGHQPQHF | TGTGCCAGCAAAAGGGACAGGGGGCATCAGCCCCAGCATTTT
TRBJ2-7 | NA | NA | TRBV19 | CASSNAYEQYF | TGTGCCAGTAGTAATGCCTACGAGCAGTACTTC
TRBJ2-5 | NA | NA | TRBV10-3 | CAISDLGETQYF | TGTGCCATCAGTGATTTGGGGGAGACCCAGTACTTC
TRBJ2-3 | NA | few | TRBV7-2 | CASSSDYSTDTQYF | TGTGCCAGCAGCTCGGACTATAGCACAGATACGCAGTATTTT
TRBJ2-1 | NA | few | TRBV18 | CASSPQVNEQFF | TGTGCCAGCTCACCACAGGTGAACGAGCAGTTCTTC
TRBJ1-2 | TRBD1 | NA | TRBV7-2 | CASSLAGGKDGYTF | TGTGCCAGCAGCTTAGCAGGGGGCAAGGATGGCTACACCTTC
TRBJ2-3 | TRBD1 | NA | TRBV10-3 | CATHRGLGDTQYF | TGTGCCACCCACAGGGGGCTCGGAGATACGCAGTATTTT
TRBJ2-1 | NA | NA | TRBV10-3 | CAISDSGDLLGSSGNEQFF | TGTGCCATCAGTGATTCCGGGGACCTACTGGGGAGCTCTGGCAATGAGCAGTTCTTC
TRBJ2-3 | TRBD1 | NA | TRBV28 | CASSLGTGIADTQYF | TGTGCCAGCAGTTTAGGGACAGGGATCGCAGATACGCAGTATTTT
TRBJ2-7 | TRBD1 | NA | TRBV5-4 | CASTSGQGVNYEQYF | TGTGCCAGCACCTCGGGACAGGGGGTCAACTACGAGCAGTACTTC
TRBJ2-7 | NA | NA | TRBV2 | CASNQGGSSYEQYF | TGTGCCAGCAACCAGGGGGGAAGCTCCTACGAGCAGTACTTC
TRBJ2-5 | TRBD1 | NA | TRBV7-9 | CASSLDRGPETQYF | TGTGCCAGCAGCCTGGACAGGGGGCCTGAGACCCAGTACTTC
TRBJ2-3 | NA | NA | TRBV6-5 | CASGDSTDTQYF | TGTGCCAGCGGAGATAGCACAGATACGCAGTATTTT
TRBJ1-2 | TRBD1 | few | TRBV7-9 | CASSLVDRFYGYTF | TGTGCCAGCAGCTTAGTGGACAGGTTCTATGGCTACACCTTC
TRBJ2-7 | NA | NA | TRBV5-4 | CASSFIPSDEQYF | TGTGCCAGCAGCTTCATTCCGTCGGACGAGCAGTACTTC
TRBJ2-5 | TRBD2 | many | TRBV7-2 | CASAPSLAGGPVQETQYF | TGTGCCTCCGCACCCAGCCTAGCGGGAGGTCCCGTCCAAGAGACCCAGTACTTC
TRBJ2-7 | NA | NA | TRBV6-5 | CASSAGSTLGEQYF | TGTGCCAGCAGTGCCGGGTCGACTTTGGGCGAGCAGTACTTC
TRBJ1-2 | NA | NA | TRBV7-2 | CASSLATDLGYGYTF | TGTGCCAGCAGCTTAGCTACTGACCTAGGTTATGGCTACACCTTC
TRBJ2-7 | TRBD1 | few | TRBV4-2 | CASSQDITGTGIAYEQYF | TGTGCCAGCAGCCAAGATATAACCGGGACAGGGATAGCCTACGAGCAGTACTTC
TRBJ2-1 | NA | few | TRBV4-3 | CASSQDQRQTYNEQFF | TGCGCCAGCAGCCAAGACCAGCGTCAAACCTACAATGAGCAGTTCTTC
TRBJ2-1 | NA | few | TRBV11-3 | CASSPFGAYEQFF | TGTGCCAGCAGCCCATTCGGGGCCTATGAGCAGTTCTTC
TRBJ2-5 | NA | NA | TRBV5-6 | CASSPRGRGLGTQYF | TGTGCCAGCAGCCCCAGGGGGCGGGGGCTGGGGACCCAGTACTTC
TRBJ2-1 | NA | few | TRBV18 | CASSQPPWSDEQFF | TGTGCCAGCTCCCAACCACCGTGGTCGGATGAGCAGTTCTTC
TRBJ1-1 | NA | NA | TRBV20-1 | CSAGRTVEAFF | TGCAGTGCTGGACGGACAGTTGAAGCTTTCTTT
TRBJ1-4 | NA | few | TRBV25-1 | CASSDFRDGLEKLFF | TGTGCCAGCAGTGACTTCCGGGACGGCCTTGAAAAACTGTTTTTT
TRBJ2-2 | NA | NA | TRBV18 | CASSPQGGDTGELFF | TGTGCCAGCTCACCACAGGGCGGAGACACCGGGGAGCTGTTTTTT
TRBJ2-7 | TRBD1 | NA | TRBV4-1 | CASSHPGDSFNEQYF | TGCGCCAGCAGTCATCCAGGGGACAGTTTCAACGAGCAGTACTTC
TRBJ2-1 | NA | few | TRBV11-2 | CASSLERTEQFF | TGTGCCAGCAGCTTAGAGAGGACAGAGCAGTTCTTC
TRBJ2-3 | NA | NA | TRBV27 | CASSLGRDRTDTQYF | TGTGCCAGCAGTTTGGGGCGGGACCGCACAGATACGCAGTATTTT
TRBJ2-5 | NA | NA | TRBV7-2 | CASSPTRAQETQYF | TGTGCCAGCAGCCCAACCAGGGCCCAAGAGACCCAGTACTTC
TRBJ1-1 | TRBD1 | NA | TRBV28 | CASSGPDRGNTEAFF | TGTGCCAGCAGTGGGCCGGACAGGGGGAACACTGAAGCTTTCTTT
TRBJ2-3 | NA | few | TRBV5-1 | CASAGFSTDTQYF | TGCGCCAGCGCAGGTTTCAGCACAGATACGCAGTATTTT
TRBJ1-3 | NA | NA | TRBV9 | CASSPRQASGNTIYF | TGTGCCAGCAGCCCTAGACAGGCCTCTGGAAACACCATATATTTT
TRBJ1-2 | TRBD1 | once | TRBV5-4 | CASSLPRGPGGYTF | TGTGCCAGCAGCTTACCCAGGGGGCCGGGTGGCTACACCTTC
TRBJ2-1 | NA | NA | TRBV4-3 | CASSQGTGTYNEQFF | TGCGCCAGCAGCCAAGGCACAGGGACTTACAATGAGCAGTTCTTC